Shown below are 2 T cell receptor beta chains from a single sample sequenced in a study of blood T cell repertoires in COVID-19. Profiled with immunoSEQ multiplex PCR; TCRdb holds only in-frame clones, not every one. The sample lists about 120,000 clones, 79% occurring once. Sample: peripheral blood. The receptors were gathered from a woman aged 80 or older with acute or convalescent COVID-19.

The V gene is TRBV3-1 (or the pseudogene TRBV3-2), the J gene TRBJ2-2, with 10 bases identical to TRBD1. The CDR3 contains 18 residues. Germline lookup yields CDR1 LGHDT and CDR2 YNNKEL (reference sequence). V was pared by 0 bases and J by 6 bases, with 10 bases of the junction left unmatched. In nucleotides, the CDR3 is TGTGCCAGCAGCCAAGATCCGGACAGGGGGAGGTATGCCGGGGAGCTGTTTTTT. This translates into CASSQDPDRGRYAGELFF.

This CDR3 reads CASSQEPAGHQETQYF. As DNA, the CDR3 is TGTGCCAGCAGCCAAGAACCAGCGGGACATCAAGAGACCCAGTACTTC. The chain is built from TRBV4-2 and TRBJ2-5, with D maybe TRBD2 (7 bases). V was shortened by 0 bases and J by 2 bases, with 13 bases between the two germline ends. The CDR3 length is 16 residues. Germline V gene sequence: CDR1 LGHNA, CDR2 YNFKEQ.